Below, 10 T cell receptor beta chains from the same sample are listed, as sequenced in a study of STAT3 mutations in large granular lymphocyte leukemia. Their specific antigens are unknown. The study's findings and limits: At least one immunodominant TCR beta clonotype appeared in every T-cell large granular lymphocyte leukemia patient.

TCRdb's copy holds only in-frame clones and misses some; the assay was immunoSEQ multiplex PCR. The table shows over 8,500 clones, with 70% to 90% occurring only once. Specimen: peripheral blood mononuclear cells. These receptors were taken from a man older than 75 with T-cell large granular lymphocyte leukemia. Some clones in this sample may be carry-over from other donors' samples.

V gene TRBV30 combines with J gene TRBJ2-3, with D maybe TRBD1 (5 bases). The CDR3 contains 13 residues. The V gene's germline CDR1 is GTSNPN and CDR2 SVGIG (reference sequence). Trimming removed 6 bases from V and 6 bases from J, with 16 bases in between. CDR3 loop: CACLPRGADTQYF. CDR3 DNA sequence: TGTGCCTGTCTCCCTAGGGGTGCGGATACGCAGTATTTT.

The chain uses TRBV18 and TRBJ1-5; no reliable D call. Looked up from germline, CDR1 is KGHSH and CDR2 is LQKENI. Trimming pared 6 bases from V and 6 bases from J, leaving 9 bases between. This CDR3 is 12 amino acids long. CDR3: CASSLPPQPQHF. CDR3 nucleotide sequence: TGTGCCAGCTCCCTCCCCCCTCAGCCCCAGCATTTT. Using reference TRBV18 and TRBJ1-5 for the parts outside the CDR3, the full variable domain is NAGVMQNPRHLVRRRGQEARLRCSPMKGHSHVYWYRQLPEEGLKFMVYLQKENIIDESGMPKERFSAEFPKEGPSILRIQQVVRGDSAAYFCASSLPPQPQHFGDGTRLSIL.

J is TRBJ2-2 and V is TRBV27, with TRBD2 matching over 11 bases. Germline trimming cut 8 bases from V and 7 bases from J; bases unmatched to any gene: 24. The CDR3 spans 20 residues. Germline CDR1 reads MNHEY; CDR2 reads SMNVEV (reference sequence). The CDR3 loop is CASLPGALTSGGRTGGELFF. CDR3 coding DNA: TGTGCCAGCCTTCCCGGGGCCCTTACTAGCGGGGGCCGAACGGGCGGGGAGCTGTTTTTT.

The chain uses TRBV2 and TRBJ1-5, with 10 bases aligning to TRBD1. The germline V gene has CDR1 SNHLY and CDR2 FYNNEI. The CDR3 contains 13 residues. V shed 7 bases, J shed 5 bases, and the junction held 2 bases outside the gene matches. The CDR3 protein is CASKGTGDQPQHF. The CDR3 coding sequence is TGTGCCAGCAAAGGGACAGGGGATCAGCCCCAGCATTTT.

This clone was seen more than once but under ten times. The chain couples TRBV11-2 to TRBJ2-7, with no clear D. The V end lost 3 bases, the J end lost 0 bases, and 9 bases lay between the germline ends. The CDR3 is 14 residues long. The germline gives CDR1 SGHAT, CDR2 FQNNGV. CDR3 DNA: TGTGCCAGCAGCTTTCAGGTCTCCTCCTACGAGCAGTACTTC. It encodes CASSFQVSSYEQYF.

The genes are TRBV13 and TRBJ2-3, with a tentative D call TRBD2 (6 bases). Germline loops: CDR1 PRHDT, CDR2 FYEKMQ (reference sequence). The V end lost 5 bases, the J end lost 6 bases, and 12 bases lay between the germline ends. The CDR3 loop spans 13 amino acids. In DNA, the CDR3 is TGTGCCAGCAGCCCACCCCGGGGGGATACGCAGTATTTT. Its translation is CASSPPRGDTQYF.

CDR3 sequence reads: CASREHPGPYEQYF. CDR3 in DNA: TGTGCCAGCAGAGAACACCCGGGGCCCTACGAGCAGTACTTC. V usage is TRBV6-5 and J usage is TRBJ2-7; D tentatively reads TRBD1 or TRBD2 (5 bases each). The CDR3 is 14 residues long. The germline CDR1 and CDR2 sequences are MNHEY and SVGAGI. V lost 6 bases and J lost 2, with 14 bases in between.

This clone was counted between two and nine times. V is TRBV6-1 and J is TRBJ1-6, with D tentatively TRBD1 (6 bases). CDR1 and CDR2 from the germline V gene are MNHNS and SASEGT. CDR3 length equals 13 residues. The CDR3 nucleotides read TGTGCTACAGGGAACACCTATAATTCACCCCTCCACTTT. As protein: CATGNTYNSPLHF.

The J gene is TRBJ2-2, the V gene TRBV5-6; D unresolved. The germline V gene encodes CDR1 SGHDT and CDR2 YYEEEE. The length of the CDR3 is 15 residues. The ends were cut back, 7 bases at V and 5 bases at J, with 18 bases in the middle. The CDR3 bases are TGTGCCAGCCCCTATTGGTCGTCTTCTACCGGGGAGCTGTTTTTT. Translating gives CASPYWSSSTGELFF.

The CDR3 protein is CASPSDLGSNEQFF. CDR3 DNA: TGTGCCAGCCCAAGCGACCTCGGGAGCAATGAGCAGTTCTTC. This chain joins TRBV25-1 and TRBJ2-1, with D tentatively TRBD2 (6 bases). Germline V gene data show CDR1 as MGHDK and CDR2 as SYGVNS. This CDR3 spans 14 amino acids. The V and J ends lost 8 bases and 6 bases respectively, with 17 bases between them.